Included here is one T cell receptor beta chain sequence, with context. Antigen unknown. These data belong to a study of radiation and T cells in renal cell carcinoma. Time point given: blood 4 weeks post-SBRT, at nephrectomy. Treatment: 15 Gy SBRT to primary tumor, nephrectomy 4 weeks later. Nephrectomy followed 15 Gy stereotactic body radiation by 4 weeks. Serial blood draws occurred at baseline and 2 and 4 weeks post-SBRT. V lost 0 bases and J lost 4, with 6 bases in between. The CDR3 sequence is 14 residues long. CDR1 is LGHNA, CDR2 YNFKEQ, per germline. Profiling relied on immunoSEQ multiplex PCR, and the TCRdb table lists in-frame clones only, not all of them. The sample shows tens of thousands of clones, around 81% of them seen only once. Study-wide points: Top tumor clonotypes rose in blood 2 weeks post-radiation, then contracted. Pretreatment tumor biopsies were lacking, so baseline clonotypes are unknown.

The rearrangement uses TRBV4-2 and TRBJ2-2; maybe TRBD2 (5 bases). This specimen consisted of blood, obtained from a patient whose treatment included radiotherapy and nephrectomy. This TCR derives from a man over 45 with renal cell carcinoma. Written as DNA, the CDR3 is TGTGCCAGCAGCCAAGATGGAGGCACCGGGGAGCTGTTTTTT. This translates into CASSQDGGTGELFF.